These 24 T cell receptor beta chains were sequenced from one sample in a study of blood T cell repertoires in COVID-19. Produced via immunoSEQ multiplex PCR; TCRdb's table is partial and in-frame only. The sample records roughly 250,000 clones, 70% to 85% being singletons. Sequencing was performed on peripheral blood. All receptors derive from a woman in her thirties or forties with active or convalescent COVID-19.

This chain joins TRBV2 and TRBJ1-3; D is undetermined. The CDR3 extends over 15 amino acids. Germline assignment: CDR1 SNHLY and CDR2 FYNNEI. The V gene lost 1 base and the J gene lost 1 base, with 8 bases spanning the gap. CDR3 DNA: TGTGCCAGCAGTGAAGGCCCGGTATCTGGAAACACCATATATTTT. This sequence encodes CASSEGPVSGNTIYF.

Worth noting for this clone: The same CDR3 is also encoded by other DNA sequences in this sample. The chain recombines TRBV5-1 with TRBJ2-3; TRBD1 aligns across 11 bases. This CDR3 is built from 14 residues. Germline lookup yields CDR1 SGHRS and CDR2 YFSETQ. Trimming cost V 4 bases and J 4 bases; bases outside gene matches: 2. CDR3 sequence: CASSLGQGADTQYF. The CDR3 DNA sequence: TGCGCCAGCAGCCTGGGACAGGGGGCAGATACGCAGTATTTT.

The table lists this clone with a count of one. This sample also contains other DNA sequences that code for the same CDR3. The V and J genes are TRBV12-3 or TRBV12-4 and TRBJ2-7, with D unresolved. Trimming removed 6 bases from V and 3 bases from J, with 6 bases in between. CDR3 size: 11 residues. The CDR3 DNA follows: TGTGCCAGCAGCCGAGGCTACGAGCAGTACTTC. This codes for CASSRGYEQYF.

This clone was picked up one time. The rearrangement uses TRBV28 and TRBJ1-5; 8 positions match TRBD1. CDR1 and CDR2 (germline): MDHEN, SYDVKM. After removal of 6 bases from V and 0 bases from J, the junction contained 7 bases not matched to a gene. The CDR3 runs 16 residues. The CDR3 here is CASSSSTGDSNQPQHF. CDR3 DNA sequence: TGTGCCAGCAGCTCCTCGACAGGGGATAGCAATCAGCCCCAGCATTTT.

This chain joins TRBV7-2 and TRBJ2-2, with TRBD1 matching 8 bases. From germline, CDR1 is SGHTA and CDR2 FQGNSA. V lost 6 bases, J lost 5 bases, and 8 bases stayed unmatched. The CDR3 has 15 residues. The CDR3 DNA is TGTGCCAGCAGTCTAGGACAGGGTGGAACCGGGGAGCTGTTTTTT. Amino acids: CASSLGQGGTGELFF.

The chain is built from TRBV10-2 and TRBJ1-1; D is uncertain. Germline V gene data show CDR1 as WSHSY and CDR2 as SAAADI. The CDR3 runs to 14 residues. Trimming left V 4 bases short and J 0 bases short, with 9 bases between. DNA for the CDR3: TGCGCCAGCAGTGCGGGTTTTATGAACACTGAAGCTTTCTTT. The encoded protein is CASSAGFMNTEAFF.

The chain couples TRBV5-1 to TRBJ1-4; D ambiguous. Trimming took off 0 bases at V and 3 bases at J, with 9 bases between the two ends. The CDR3 is made up of 15 amino acids. CDR1 and CDR2 from the germline V gene are SGHRS and YFSETQ. CDR3 loop: CASSLATASNEKLFF. The DNA of the CDR3 is TGCGCCAGCAGCTTGGCCACAGCATCTAATGAAAAACTGTTTTTT. The full variable domain, with the rest looked up from reference TRBV5-1 and TRBJ1-4, is KAGVTQTPRYLIKTRGQQVTLSCSPISGHRSVSWYQQTPGQGLQFLFEYFSETQRNKGNFPGRFSGRQFSNSRSEMNVSTLELGDSALYLCASSLATASNEKLFFGSGTQLSVL.

The chain uses TRBV27 and TRBJ2-2; 11 bases fit TRBD2. Germline V gives CDR1 MNHEY, CDR2 SMNVEV (reference sequence). This CDR3 spans 15 amino acids. V lost 4 bases and J lost 4; bases outside the gene matches: 2. CDR3 sequence (DNA): TGTGCCAGCAGTTCCACTAGCGGGGGCACCGGGGAGCTGTTTTTT. Translating gives CASSSTSGGTGELFF.

The sample holds a few counts of this clone. This rearrangement joins TRBV5-4 to TRBJ2-3, with D uncertain. Trimming took 1 base from V and 2 from J, leaving 8 bases between them. CDR1 is SGHNT, CDR2 YYREEE, per germline (reference sequence). This CDR3 has 14 amino acids. The CDR3 DNA reads TGTGCCAGCAGCTTGAAACAACCCACAGATACGCAGTATTTT. It encodes CASSLKQPTDTQYF.

About this clone: The same CDR3 arises from other DNA sequences in this sample as well. The V call is TRBV28, the J call TRBJ1-5; TRBD1 matches at 7 bases. The CDR3 extends over 15 amino acids. Trimming at V came to 1 base and at J to 1 base, leaving 1 base not matched to a gene. CDR1 and CDR2 from the germline V gene are MDHEN and SYDVKM. This chain's CDR3 is CASSLSGGSNQPQHF. CDR3 nucleotide sequence: TGTGCCAGCAGTTTATCAGGGGGAAGCAATCAGCCCCAGCATTTT.

This clone was seen many times. The chain carries TRBV19 and TRBJ1-2; D is perhaps TRBD1 (5 bases). Germline values: CDR1 LNHDA, CDR2 SQIVND (reference sequence). The CDR3 is made up of 15 amino acids. V was clipped by 2 bases and J by 4 bases, with 14 bases between them. The CDR3 DNA reads TGTGCCAGTAGTATAAGGAGGACCGGGGGCTATGGCTACACCTTC. Residues: CASSIRRTGGYGYTF.

This chain joins TRBV10-3 and TRBJ1-1; D may be TRBD1 (5 bases). This CDR3 is built from 15 residues. With 2 bases removed from V and 1 base from J, the gap between germline ends came to 11 bases. CDR1 and CDR2 (germline): ENHRY, SYGVKD. This CDR3 reads CAISEGGTENTEAFF. The CDR3 DNA reads TGTGCCATCAGTGAGGGAGGGACGGAGAACACTGAAGCTTTCTTT.

The V and J genes are TRBV7-2 and TRBJ2-7; 9 positions agree with TRBD2. The V gene end was trimmed by 1 base and the J gene end by 6 bases; junction bases not matched to a gene: 10. From germline, CDR1 is SGHTA and CDR2 FQGNSA. The CDR3 extends over 16 amino acids. The CDR3 DNA follows: TGTGCCAGCAGCTTAGGAGCGGGGGGCCGTATGGGCGAGCAGTACGTC. Translating gives CASSLGAGGRMGEQYV.

The J gene is TRBJ1-5, the V gene TRBV7-9; 7 nucleotides agree with TRBD1. Trimming at V came to 4 bases and at J to 6 bases, leaving 0 bases not matched to a gene. CDR1 and CDR2 (germline): SEHNR, FQNEAQ (reference sequence). CDR3 length: 12 residues. CDR3 region: CASSSGGQPQHF. The CDR3 nucleotides read TGTGCCAGCAGCTCAGGGGGTCAGCCCCAGCATTTT. The variable domain in full, completed from reference TRBV7-9 and TRBJ1-5, reads DTGVSQNPRHKITKRGQNVTFRCDPISEHNRLYWYRQTLGQGPEFLTYFQNEAQLEKSRLLSDRFSAERPKGSFSTLEIQRTEQGDSAMYLCASSSGGQPQHFGDGTRLSIL.

The chain recombines TRBV30 with TRBJ2-1; 10 bases fit TRBD1. Per the germline V gene, CDR1 is GTSNPN and CDR2 is SVGIG (reference sequence). The CDR3 runs to 15 residues. The V segment lost 5 bases and the J segment 9 bases; nucleotides outside the gene matches: 13. The CDR3 DNA is TGTGCCTGGTGGGAGTTGGGACAGGGGACAGGTGAGCAGTTCTTC. Translating it yields CAWWELGQGTGEQFF.

The rearrangement uses TRBV7-9 and TRBJ2-7, with TRBD2 identical over 11 bases. The ends lost 5 bases at V and 5 bases at J; junction bases unmatched: 5. Germline V gene lookup returns CDR1 SEHNR and CDR2 FQNEAQ (reference sequence). The CDR3 length is 14 residues. In DNA, the CDR3 is TGTGCCAGCAGCCAGACTAGCGGGGCCCACGAGCAGTACTTC. This gives the protein CASSQTSGAHEQYF.

The chain joins TRBV10-1 to TRBJ1-6; possible D gene TRBD1, 5 bases. CDR1 and CDR2 (germline): WNHNN, SYGVQD (reference sequence). V gave up 4 bases and J gave up 10 bases, with 11 bases separating them. The CDR3 loop spans 13 amino acids. The CDR3 sequence: CASSAGDRSPLHF. The CDR3 DNA is TGCGCCAGCAGTGCGGGGGATCGGTCACCCCTCCACTTT.

The genes are TRBV28 and TRBJ1-2, with D maybe TRBD1 (6 bases). The germline V and J ends were trimmed by 5 bases and 4 bases, with 11 bases remaining between them. Germline V CDR1 and CDR2: MDHEN, SYDVKM. The CDR3 totals 13 residues. As DNA, the CDR3 is TGTGCCAGCAGTCCCGGACAGCTCTATGGCTACACCTTC. The encoded protein is CASSPGQLYGYTF.

The chain is built from TRBV5-6 and TRBJ1-2; 10 positions match TRBD1. Germline loops: CDR1 SGHDT, CDR2 YYEEEE. V shed 2 bases and J 1 base; nucleotides not matched to a gene: 14. The CDR3 loop spans 19 amino acids. Written as DNA, the CDR3 is TGTGCCAGCAGCTTCCTCCGGGACAGGGGCCAACTTGGTAACTATGGCTACACCTTC. This sequence encodes CASSFLRDRGQLGNYGYTF.

CDR3 nucleotide sequence: TGTGCCAGCAGCTTAGACAGGGCGAACATTCAGTACTTC. It yields the protein CASSLDRANIQYF. The gene calls are TRBV7-8 and TRBJ2-4; a weak D match, TRBD1 (6 bases). The germline V gene has CDR1 SGHVS and CDR2 FQNEAQ. CDR3 size: 13 residues. The ends were cut back, 1 base at V and 7 bases at J, with 8 bases in the middle.

This clone was counted between two and nine times. This chain links TRBV5-1 with TRBJ1-1; maybe TRBD1 (5 bases). CDR3 size: 16 residues. Between the trimmed V and J ends, which lost 0 bases and 1 base, there was a span of 13 bases. The germline V gene encodes CDR1 SGHRS and CDR2 YFSETQ. The DNA for the CDR3 is TGCGCCAGCAGCTTGGTGGGGCCAGGAGCGAACACTGAAGCTTTCTTT. This translates into CASSLVGPGANTEAFF. Complete variable domain (other parts from reference TRBV5-1 and TRBJ1-1): KAGVTQTPRYLIKTRGQQVTLSCSPISGHRSVSWYQQTPGQGLQFLFEYFSETQRNKGNFPGRFSGRQFSNSRSEMNVSTLELGDSALYLCASSLVGPGANTEAFFGQGTRLTVV.

This clone was counted once. With a much larger clone just one base away, this may be a read error. V is TRBV6-6 and J is TRBJ1-1; 9 positions match TRBD1. V dropped 0 bases and J dropped 2; count of bases not matched to a gene: 1. The germline gives CDR1 MNHNY, CDR2 SVGAGI (reference sequence). The CDR3 is 15 residues long. Written as DNA, the CDR3 is TGTGCCAGCAGTTACTCGGGACAGGGTAACACTGAAGCTTTCTTT. This encodes CASSYSGQGNTEAFF.

This clone was seen a handful of times. This chain joins TRBV6-4 and TRBJ2-1; TRBD1 agrees at 9 bases. Germline CDR1 reads MRHNA; CDR2 reads SNTAGT. Trimming at V came to 4 bases and at J to 9 bases, leaving 10 bases not matched to a gene. The CDR3 consists of 15 residues. The CDR3 DNA is TGTGCCAGCAGTGGGTCGGACAGGGGTTCAGGTGAGCAGTTCTTC. Its protein product is CASSGSDRGSGEQFF.

J is TRBJ1-3 and V is TRBV9; D not certain. Looked up from germline, CDR1 is SGDLS and CDR2 is YYNGEE. Trimming removed 7 bases from V and 0 bases from J, with 8 bases in between. The CDR3 has 13 amino acids. The CDR3 is CASGPSSGNTIYF. CDR3 sequence (DNA): TGTGCCAGCGGTCCCAGCTCTGGAAACACCATATATTTT.